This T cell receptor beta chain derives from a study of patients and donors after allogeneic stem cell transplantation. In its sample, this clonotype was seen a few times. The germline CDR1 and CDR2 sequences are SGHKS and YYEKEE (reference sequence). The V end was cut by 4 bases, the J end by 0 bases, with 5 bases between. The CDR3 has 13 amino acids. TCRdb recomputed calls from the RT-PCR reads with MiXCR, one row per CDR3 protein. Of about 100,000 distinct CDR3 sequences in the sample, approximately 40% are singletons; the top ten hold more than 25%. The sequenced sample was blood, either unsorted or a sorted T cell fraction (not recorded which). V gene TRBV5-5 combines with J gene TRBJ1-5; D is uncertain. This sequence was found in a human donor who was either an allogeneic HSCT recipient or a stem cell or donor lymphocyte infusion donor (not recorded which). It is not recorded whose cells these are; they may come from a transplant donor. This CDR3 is CASSADSNQPQHF. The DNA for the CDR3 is TGTGCCAGCAGCGCGGATAGCAATCAGCCCCAGCATTTT.